This entry describes one T cell receptor beta chain. This CDR3 has 15 residues. Germline values: CDR1 SGHRS, CDR2 YFSETQ. The ends lost 4 bases at V and 13 bases at J; junction bases unmatched: 11. This sample stems from a study of blood T cell repertoires in COVID-19. At the level of the study: Collection of acute and convalescent COVID-19 samples took place in the United States, Italy and Spain.

Original analysis: The assay estimated nucleated cells by amplifying reference gene primers. Using immunoSEQ multiplex PCR, the repertoire was profiled, and TCRdb retains in-frame clones only, with some absent. The D gene and trimming were derived from the DNA, and the V and J assignments and clone size from that table. The sample carries 50,000 to 80,000 clones, around four fifths recorded once. Those enrolled in Seattle joined during active infection and were followed longitudinally afterward. Sequenced sample: peripheral blood. The receptor's source is a man between 60 and 75 years old with COVID-19, enrolled during active disease. The chain is built from TRBV5-1 and TRBJ2-3; 14 bases agree with TRBD2. This chain's CDR3 is CASSGTGLAGANEYF. The CDR3 DNA follows: TGCGCCAGCAGCGGCACGGGACTAGCGGGGGCTAACGAGTATTTT.